A single sample is the source of the 24 T cell receptor beta chains below, sequenced in a study of blood T cell repertoires in COVID-19. Clones were read by immunoSEQ multiplex PCR, and TCRdb kept only the in-frame ones, dropping some. The table shows nearly 35,000 clones, with approximately 87% occurring only once. What was sequenced was peripheral blood. These TCRs come from a human donor in a cohort sampled during active COVID-19.

The chain couples TRBV9 to TRBJ1-1; no reliable D call. The CDR3 totals 13 residues. In germline, CDR1 is SGDLS, CDR2 YYNGEE. V was trimmed by 2 bases and J by 1 base, leaving 6 bases between them. This CDR3 is CASSVAKNTEAFF. CDR3 nucleotide sequence: TGTGCCAGCAGCGTGGCAAAGAACACTGAAGCTTTCTTT. The whole variable domain, filled in from reference TRBV9 and TRBJ1-1, reads DSGVTQTPKHLITATGQRVTLRCSPRSGDLSVYWYQQSLDQGLQFLIQYYNGEERAKGNILERFSAQQFPDLHSELNLSSLELGDSALYFCASSVAKNTEAFFGQGTRLTVV.

V usage is TRBV29-1 and J usage is TRBJ2-2; TRBD1 agrees at 12 bases. V was pared by 7 bases and J by 7 bases, with 4 bases of the junction left unmatched. In germline, CDR1 is SQVTM, CDR2 ANQGSEA. The CDR3 totals 13 residues. CDR3 sequence (DNA): TGCAGCGGGGGACAGGGGGCAGTCGGGGAGCTGTTTTTT. Protein sequence: CSGGQGAVGELFF.

This clone occurred once. The junction departs from the called germline gene at one end, perhaps through a read error. The rearrangement uses TRBV7-7 and TRBJ2-2, with D possibly TRBD1 on 6 matching bases. This CDR3 is built from 16 residues. Germline-derived CDR1 and CDR2 are SSHAT and FNYEAQ (reference sequence). CDR3 DNA sequence: TGTGCTAGCAGCTTTGGACCCACACAGGGAACCGGGGAGCTGTTTTTT. Protein product: CASSFGPTQGTGELFF.

The J gene is TRBJ2-1, the V gene TRBV15; TRBD2 aligns across 11 bases. The CDR3 has 15 amino acids. The germline gives CDR1 LNHNV, CDR2 YYDKDF (reference sequence). The V gene end was trimmed by 2 bases and the J gene end by 6 bases; junction bases not matched to a gene: 3. The CDR3 reads CATSRLAGGRNEQFF. The CDR3 nucleotides are TGTGCCACCAGCAGATTAGCGGGGGGGCGCAATGAGCAGTTCTTC.

The chain employs TRBV7-9 and TRBJ1-4, with 10 positions matching TRBD1. CDR3 length: 15 residues. V lost 7 bases, J lost 8 bases, and 10 bases stayed unmatched. Germline V gives CDR1 SEHNR, CDR2 FQNEAQ (reference sequence). The CDR3 here is CASTPGQGYREKLFF. In DNA, the CDR3 is TGTGCCAGCACGCCGGGACAGGGGTATAGAGAAAAACTGTTTTTT.

The CDR3 sequence is CASSTGTMGGYTF. The CDR3 coding sequence is TGTGCCAGCAGCACGGGGACAATGGGAGGCTACACCTTC. The chain uses TRBV7-3 and TRBJ1-2; D possibly corresponds to TRBD1 (6 bases). The CDR3 runs to 13 residues. Germline V gives CDR1 SGHTA, CDR2 FQGTGA. Trimming removed 5 bases from V and 8 bases from J, with 15 bases in between.

The chain joins TRBV3-1 (or the pseudogene TRBV3-2) to TRBJ2-1, with a possible D match to TRBD1 (6 bases). CDR1 is LGHDT, CDR2 YNNKEL, per germline (reference sequence). The V end was cut by 4 bases, the J end by 0 bases, with 10 bases between. The CDR3 totals 15 residues. The CDR3 DNA reads as TGTGCCAGCAGCCGACAGGAAAGCTCCTACAATGAGCAGTTCTTC. Residues: CASSRQESSYNEQFF.

The chain carries TRBV7-6 and TRBJ1-1, with no clear D. CDR1 SGHVS and CDR2 FNYEAQ come from the germline V gene. There are 16 residues in the CDR3. Deletions cut 3 bases from V and 0 bases from J, with 14 bases between. The CDR3 protein is CASSFGPGGMNTEAFF. The CDR3, as DNA: TGTGCCAGCAGCTTTGGGCCGGGAGGCATGAACACTGAAGCTTTCTTT.

The chain combines TRBV28 with TRBJ2-1; D remains unclear. The V and J ends lost 4 bases and 0 bases respectively, with 13 bases between them. In germline, CDR1 is MDHEN, CDR2 SYDVKM. This CDR3 is 16 amino acids long. CDR3 DNA sequence: TGTGCCAGCAGTTCGAGCCTCGGTGGCTCCTACAATGAGCAGTTCTTC. Translating gives CASSSSLGGSYNEQFF.

This sequence joins TRBV7-8 and TRBJ2-7; D possibly corresponds to TRBD2 (5 bases). CDR1 and CDR2 (germline): SGHVS, FQNEAQ. The V gene lost 5 bases and the J gene lost 5 bases, with 7 bases spanning the gap. CDR3 length: 11 amino acids. The CDR3 nucleotides are TGTGCCAGCAGCCCGAGGGACGAGCAGTACTTC. Its protein is CASSPRDEQYF.

J is TRBJ2-3 and V is TRBV28, with 9 bases matching TRBD2. CDR1 is MDHEN, CDR2 SYDVKM, per germline. The CDR3 runs 15 residues. Trimming at V came to 5 bases and at J to 1 base, leaving 4 bases not matched to a gene. The CDR3, as DNA: TGTGCCAGCAGTGCAGCGGGGGGCCGCACAGATACGCAGTATTTT. This gives the protein CASSAAGGRTDTQYF. The full variable domain, rest sourced from reference TRBV28 and TRBJ2-3, is DVKVTQSSRYLVKRTGEKVFLECVQDMDHENMFWYRQDPGLGLRLIYFSYDVKMKEKGDIPEGYSVSREKKERFSLILESASTNQTSMYLCASSAAGGRTDTQYFGPGTRLTVL.

This sequence joins TRBV18 and TRBJ1-4, with unresolved D. Germline CDR1 and CDR2: KGHSH and LQKENI. The CDR3 is 13 amino acids. Between the trimmed V and J ends, which lost 5 bases and 8 bases, there was a span of 12 bases. As DNA, the CDR3 is TGTGCCAGCTCATCTCCTAGTAGGGAAAAACTGTTTTTT. This codes for CASSSPSREKLFF.

This chain links TRBV25-1 with TRBJ1-1; 9 bases are a match to TRBD1. This CDR3 comprises 15 residues. The germline CDR1 and CDR2 sequences are MGHDK and SYGVNS. V shed 3 bases, J shed 5 bases, and the junction held 7 bases outside the gene matches. The CDR3 sequence: CASSDPTDRGTEAFF. CDR3 coding DNA: TGTGCCAGCAGTGACCCCACGGACAGGGGAACTGAAGCTTTCTTT.

The chain employs TRBV28 and TRBJ2-7, with TRBD2 identical over 8 bases. The germline gives CDR1 MDHEN, CDR2 SYDVKM. Losses at the gene ends were 6 bases for V and 6 bases for J; bases not matched to a gene: 10. The CDR3 has 14 amino acids. The CDR3 spells CASRTGGLFGEQYF. The CDR3 bases are TGTGCCAGCAGGACGGGGGGGTTGTTCGGCGAGCAGTACTTC.

The chain has TRBV28 and TRBJ1-3, with D unclear. V lost 3 bases and J 0 bases, leaving 9 bases between the germline ends. The CDR3 loop spans 15 amino acids. Germline V lookup: CDR1 MDHEN, CDR2 SYDVKM. The CDR3 DNA reads as TGTGCCAGCAGTTTCGTACGGGACTCTGGAAACACCATATATTTT. Its translation: CASSFVRDSGNTIYF.

The chain links TRBV7-9 to TRBJ1-4; D unclear. CDR1 and CDR2 (germline): SEHNR, FQNEAQ (reference sequence). The CDR3 has 10 residues. Trimming took off 5 bases at V and 8 bases at J, with 3 bases between the two ends. The CDR3 sequence: CASSREKLFF. The CDR3 coding sequence is TGTGCCAGCAGCCGGGAAAAACTGTTTTTT.

As concerns this clone: At one end, the junction sequence differs from germline, possibly due to a read error. The rearrangement joins TRBV18 to TRBJ2-7; the match to TRBD1 covers 11 bases. There are 15 residues in the CDR3. Per the germline V gene, CDR1 is KGHSH and CDR2 is LQKENI. This CDR3 is CASSPGQGVSFEQYF. In nucleotides, the CDR3 is TGTGCCAGCTCTCCGGGACAGGGGGTATCCTTCGAGCAGTACTTC. Using reference TRBV18 and TRBJ2-7 for the parts outside the CDR3, the full variable domain is NAGVMQNPRHLVRRRGQEARLRCSPMKGHSHVYWYRQLPEEGLKFMVYLQKENIIDESGMPKERFSAEFPKEGPSILRIQQVVRGDSAAYFCASSPGQGVSFEQYFGPGTRLTVT.

The chain links TRBV27 to TRBJ1-4, with D possibly TRBD1 on 6 matching bases. Trimming stripped 4 bases from V and 5 bases from J, with 14 bases between. Germline CDR1 and CDR2: MNHEY and SMNVEV (reference sequence). The CDR3 runs to 15 residues. The CDR3 region has the DNA TGTGCCAGCAGTTCGTCACAGGGATGGAATGAAAAACTGTTTTTT. Its translation is CASSSSQGWNEKLFF. Looking up the rest from reference TRBV27 and TRBJ1-4 gives the full variable domain: EAQVTQNPRYLITVTGKKLTVTCSQNMNHEYMSWYRQDPGLGLRQIYYSMNVEVTDKGDVPEGYKVSRKEKRNFPLILESPSPNQTSLYFCASSSSQGWNEKLFFGSGTQLSVL.

The chain carries TRBV7-9 and TRBJ2-6; D is perhaps TRBD1 (5 bases). There are 17 residues in the CDR3. Germline V gene sequence: CDR1 SEHNR, CDR2 FQNEAQ (reference sequence). The V end lost 4 bases, the J end lost 0 bases, and 13 bases lay between the germline ends. The CDR3 DNA sequence: TGTGCCAGCAGCTCACCCCATAGGGGCTCTGGGGCCAACGTCCTGACTTTC. It encodes CASSSPHRGSGANVLTF. Combining the CDR3 with reference TRBV7-9 and TRBJ2-6 gives the whole variable domain DTGVSQNPRHKITKRGQNVTFRCDPISEHNRLYWYRQTLGQGPEFLTYFQNEAQLEKSRLLSDRFSAERPKGSFSTLEIQRTEQGDSAMYLCASSSPHRGSGANVLTFGAGSRLTVL.

This clone occurred once. J is TRBJ1-6 and V is TRBV18; D call uncertain. Germline assignment: CDR1 KGHSH and CDR2 LQKENI. The CDR3 totals 12 residues. V was pared by 5 bases and J by 9 bases, with 8 bases between. The CDR3 DNA is TGTGCCAGCTCAGAAGTGAGTTCACCCCTCCACTTT. Amino acid sequence: CASSEVSSPLHF.

The rearrangement links TRBV2 to TRBJ1-6; no definite D call. CDR3 length equals 15 residues. The germline V gene has CDR1 SNHLY and CDR2 FYNNEI. Trimming left V 7 bases short and J 2 bases short, with 12 bases between. CDR3 nucleotides: TGTGCCAGCACCCTAGGAGGGACCTATAATTCACCCCTCCACTTT. Protein: CASTLGGTYNSPLHF.

This chain links TRBV12-5 with TRBJ2-3; D gene ambiguous. The germline V gene encodes CDR1 LGHNT and CDR2 FRNRAP. V lost 2 bases to trimming and J lost 0 bases, with 9 bases between them. This CDR3 has 15 residues. CDR3 loop: CASGLTVPSTDTQYF. DNA of the CDR3: TGTGCTAGTGGTTTGACAGTCCCTAGCACAGATACGCAGTATTTT.

This clone was seen once. The chain uses TRBV11-2 and TRBJ1-5; weak D call: TRBD1 (5 bases). Trimming took off 5 bases at V and 5 bases at J, with 16 bases between the two ends. The CDR3 runs to 15 residues. Germline values: CDR1 SGHAT, CDR2 FQNNGV. CDR3 in amino acids: CASSTGGAEHQPQHF. The CDR3 bases are TGTGCCAGCAGCACGGGCGGGGCTGAACATCAGCCCCAGCATTTT. The variable domain in full, with the rest retrieved from reference TRBV11-2 and TRBJ1-5, is EAGVAQSPRYKIIEKRQSVAFWCNPISGHATLYWYQQILGQGPKLLIQFQNNGVVDDSQLPKDRFSAERLKGVDSTLKIQPAKLEDSAVYLCASSTGGAEHQPQHFGDGTRLSIL.

This sequence joins TRBV6-6 and TRBJ1-2; D unresolved. Germline values: CDR1 MNHNY, CDR2 SVGAGI (reference sequence). The length of the CDR3 is 11 residues. V was shortened by 5 bases and J by 6 bases, with 7 bases between the two germline ends. CDR3 residues: CASSPGDGYTF. DNA for the CDR3: TGTGCCAGCAGTCCGGGTGATGGCTACACCTTC.